This T cell receptor beta chain was obtained from a study of T cells in Graves' hyperthyroidism and ophthalmopathy. Study conclusions and caveats: Ophthalmopathy onset followed model prediction by a median roughly 6.5 months. The blood repertoire included most of the expanded thyroid clonotypes above 0.001.

The V gene's germline CDR1 is SGHTA and CDR2 FQGNSA. J was trimmed by 1 base and V by 2 bases; bases with no gene match: 7. This CDR3 is built from 16 residues. Points on this clonotype: As yet, its antigen is unknown.

Amplification of TCR beta CDR3 regions used RNA as the template. RT-PCR in the first round (using the HTBI primer set) targeted the TCR CDR3. TCRdb recomputed calls from the multiplex PCR reads with MiXCR, one row per CDR3 protein. The sample has 600,000 to 800,000 distinct CDR3 sequences; just over 35% are singletons. It was considered stable Graves' hyperthyroidism when ophthalmopathy did not progress within 18 months. PBMCs were collected from a roughly 9.7 ml volume of fresh peripheral blood. The receptor was derived from a woman aged 40 to 50 with Graves' hyperthyroidism. The chain employs TRBV7-2 and TRBJ2-5, with 7 positions matching TRBD2. Material: blood. CDR3 bases: TGTGCCAGCAGCTTAATGGGGCTAGCGGTCCAAGAGACCCAGTACTTC. Translating gives CASSLMGLAVQETQYF.